Presented here are 24 T cell receptor beta chains from one specimen sequenced in a study of cytomegalovirus exposure and HLA in healthy donors. The primer mix had 60 Vbeta and 13 Jbeta primers. This table comes from immunoSEQ multiplex PCR, and its TCRdb copy is limited to in-frame clones, with some not included. Here the sample spans roughly 190,000 clones, roughly three quarters being singletons. Sequencing used PBMCs. The receptors stem from a woman in her late teens or twenties in good health and CMV-seronegative.

The rearrangement joins TRBV18 to TRBJ1-6, with TRBD1 as a possible D gene (5 bases). The germline V gene encodes CDR1 KGHSH and CDR2 LQKENI. The CDR3 covers 15 residues. V gave up 6 bases and J gave up 5 bases, with 14 bases separating them. The CDR3 spells CASSVGWGDNSPLHF. In nucleotides, the CDR3 is TGTGCCAGCTCCGTCGGGTGGGGCGATAATTCACCCCTCCACTTT.

The V and J genes are TRBV6-6 and TRBJ1-4, with 7 bases aligning to TRBD1. J was trimmed by 6 bases and V by 8 bases; bases with no gene match: 15. The CDR3 is 16 residues long. Looked up from germline, CDR1 is MNHNY and CDR2 is SVGAGI (reference sequence). Here the CDR3 reads CASLLGEGANYEKLFF. In DNA, the CDR3 is TGTGCCAGCCTATTGGGTGAGGGGGCTAATTATGAAAAACTGTTTTTT.

V gene TRBV7-9 combines with J gene TRBJ1-5; D perhaps matches TRBD1 (6 bases). Trimming pared 3 bases from V and 1 base from J, leaving 19 bases between. Germline CDR1 reads SEHNR; CDR2 reads FQNEAQ (reference sequence). CDR3 length equals 18 residues. The DNA for the CDR3 is TGTGCCAGCAGCTTGGGGGAATGGGGAGGGACAAGCAATCAGCCCCAGCATTTT. This codes for CASSLGEWGGTSNQPQHF.

This clone was seen a single time. The V call is TRBV29-1, the J call TRBJ2-2; TRBD2 matches at 7 bases. The germline gives CDR1 SQVTM, CDR2 ANQGSEA. The junction had 3 bases not matched to a gene; V was cut back by 7 bases and J by 4 bases. The CDR3 has 12 residues. CDR3 amino acids: CSGGEGTGELFF. The CDR3 DNA reads TGCAGCGGAGGGGAGGGCACCGGGGAGCTGTTTTTT.

The chain uses TRBV11-2 and TRBJ2-1; D possibly corresponds to TRBD1 (6 bases). CDR1 and CDR2 (germline): SGHAT, FQNNGV. V was trimmed by 5 bases and J by 2 bases, leaving 16 bases between them. This CDR3 spans 16 amino acids. This CDR3 reads CASSHTGNPPYNEQFF. The CDR3 region has the DNA TGTGCCAGCAGCCATACAGGGAATCCCCCCTACAATGAGCAGTTCTTC.

The rearrangement links TRBV5-5 to TRBJ1-3; a possible D gene is TRBD1 (5 bases). Germline assignment: CDR1 SGHKS and CDR2 YYEKEE (reference sequence). With 4 bases removed from V and 4 bases from J, the gap between germline ends came to 18 bases. The CDR3 runs 16 residues. The CDR3 spells CASSRSFGGRGNTIYF. The CDR3 coding sequence is TGTGCCAGCAGCCGGTCCTTCGGGGGTCGGGGAAACACCATATATTTT.

V is TRBV4-2 and J is TRBJ2-7; 14 bases fit TRBD2. J was trimmed by 7 bases and V by 0 bases; bases with no gene match: 5. Germline CDR1 and CDR2: LGHNA and YNFKEQ. CDR3 length equals 16 residues. The CDR3 DNA is TGTGCCAGCAGCCAAGAGGGACTAGCGGGGGTTCAGGAGCAGTACTTC. Its translation is CASSQEGLAGVQEQYF.

The chain carries TRBV2 and TRBJ2-2; D is unclear. The germline V gene encodes CDR1 SNHLY and CDR2 FYNNEI. Deletions cut 5 bases from V and 7 bases from J, with 17 bases between. The length of the CDR3 is 15 residues. As DNA, the CDR3 is TGTGCCAGCAGTCCCGGCCTTCCGCCAGGCGGGGAGCTGTTTTTT. Its protein is CASSPGLPPGGELFF.

V is TRBV2 and J is TRBJ1-5; a weak D match, TRBD1 (5 bases). This CDR3 is built from 12 residues. Germline CDR1 and CDR2: SNHLY and FYNNEI. The germline V and J ends were trimmed by 8 bases and 9 bases, with 14 bases remaining between them. In nucleotides, the CDR3 is TGTGCCAGCTCTAATTACGGGGGGCCCCAGCATTTT. Protein product: CASSNYGGPQHF.

V gene TRBV11-1 combines with J gene TRBJ1-1; TRBD1 is a possible D gene (6 bases). In germline, CDR1 is SGHAT, CDR2 FQDESV (reference sequence). The CDR3 contains 18 residues. V was clipped by 1 base and J by 0 bases, with 18 bases between them. CDR3 nucleotides: TGTGCCAGCAGCTTAGGTAAAACAGGGTCCTTCATGAACACTGAAGCTTTCTTT. The encoded protein is CASSLGKTGSFMNTEAFF.

This clone came up a few times. The chain recombines TRBV28 with TRBJ1-5, with a possible D match to TRBD1 (5 bases). The CDR3 is made up of 13 amino acids. V lost 5 bases, J lost 5 bases, and 10 bases lay in between. Germline V CDR1 and CDR2: MDHEN, SYDVKM. The chain's CDR3 is CASSRTGHQPQHF. The CDR3 DNA reads as TGTGCCAGCAGTCGAACAGGACATCAGCCCCAGCATTTT.

J is TRBJ2-5 and V is TRBV19; TRBD1 aligns across 8 bases. Germline CDR1 reads LNHDA; CDR2 reads SQIVND (reference sequence). The length of the CDR3 is 20 residues. Trimming cost V 3 bases and J 4 bases; bases outside gene matches: 22. DNA of the CDR3: TGTGCCAGTAGTATCCGGCATTCTGGACTGGCCGACAGGGGAGTAGAGACCCAGTACTTC. It translates to CASSIRHSGLADRGVETQYF.

The chain couples TRBV9 to TRBJ1-2; the D is unclear. CDR1 and CDR2 from the germline V gene are SGDLS and YYNGEE. This CDR3 has 14 residues. With 1 base removed from V and 5 bases from J, the gap between germline ends came to 12 bases. The CDR3 loop reads CASSVSGEGYGYTF. Here the CDR3 DNA reads TGTGCCAGCAGCGTATCCGGGGAGGGTTATGGCTACACCTTC.

This chain connects TRBV18 to TRBJ1-5; 8 positions agree with TRBD1. V gave up 6 bases and J gave up 7 bases; unmatched junction bases: 8. Germline CDR1 and CDR2: KGHSH and LQKENI. CDR3 size: 14 residues. The CDR3 region is CASSVDRALQPQHF. The CDR3, as DNA: TGTGCCAGCTCCGTGGACAGGGCCCTACAGCCCCAGCATTTT. Full variable domain (remainder filled in from reference TRBV18 and TRBJ1-5): NAGVMQNPRHLVRRRGQEARLRCSPMKGHSHVYWYRQLPEEGLKFMVYLQKENIIDESGMPKERFSAEFPKEGPSILRIQQVVRGDSAAYFCASSVDRALQPQHFGDGTRLSIL.

This clone was counted only a few times. The chain recombines TRBV4-2 with TRBJ1-4; D uncertain. The V and J ends lost 5 bases and 8 bases respectively, with 15 bases between them. The CDR3 is 14 amino acids. Germline loops: CDR1 LGHNA, CDR2 YNFKEQ. The CDR3 DNA sequence: TGTGCCAGCAGCGAAGGGAAGCGAAGGGAAAAACTGTTTTTT. Its protein is CASSEGKRREKLFF.

The rearrangement joins TRBV2 to TRBJ2-1, with 10 positions matching TRBD2. Germline CDR1 and CDR2: SNHLY and FYNNEI. The CDR3 extends over 15 amino acids. The V and J ends lost 6 bases and 7 bases, in that order; junction bases with no gene match: 9. The CDR3 DNA reads as TGTGCCAGCAGCGCCCCCAGCGGGAGGGGGAATGAGCAGTTCTTC. Protein: CASSAPSGRGNEQFF.

V and J are TRBV7-3 and TRBJ2-3, with 7 bases matching TRBD1. Trimming cost V 5 bases and J 1 base; bases outside gene matches: 12. Germline V gives CDR1 SGHTA, CDR2 FQGTGA. The CDR3 is 17 amino acids. Here the CDR3 reads CASSPSEQGYGTDTQYF. DNA for the CDR3: TGTGCCAGCAGCCCGTCGGAACAGGGGTATGGCACAGATACGCAGTATTTT.

The chain carries TRBV18 and TRBJ1-5, with D unresolved. CDR1 is KGHSH, CDR2 LQKENI, per germline. V was trimmed by 3 bases and J by 1 base, leaving 7 bases between them. The CDR3 contains 14 residues. The CDR3 sequence: CASSPTESNQPQHF. CDR3 DNA sequence: TGTGCCAGCTCACCTACAGAGAGCAATCAGCCCCAGCATTTT.

The V gene is TRBV7-9, the J gene TRBJ1-4; TRBD1 is a possible D gene (5 bases). This CDR3 is built from 14 residues. Germline V gives CDR1 SEHNR, CDR2 FQNEAQ (reference sequence). V gave up 5 bases and J gave up 6 bases, with 13 bases separating them. CDR3 DNA: TGTGCCAGCAGCCACCGGGGGAGTCATGAAAAACTGTTTTTT. Amino acid sequence: CASSHRGSHEKLFF. Together with reference TRBV7-9 and TRBJ1-4, the CDR3 gives the full variable domain: DTGVSQNPRHKITKRGQNVTFRCDPISEHNRLYWYRQTLGQGPEFLTYFQNEAQLEKSRLLSDRFSAERPKGSFSTLEIQRTEQGDSAMYLCASSHRGSHEKLFFGSGTQLSVL.

The genes are TRBV7-9 and TRBJ1-4; D unclear. The CDR3 has 14 residues. With 11 bases removed from V and 7 bases from J, the gap between germline ends came to 20 bases. CDR1 and CDR2 from the germline V gene are SEHNR and FQNEAQ (reference sequence). The CDR3 region is CAVLGVGRGEKLFF. CDR3 in DNA: TGTGCCGTCTTGGGTGTGGGTCGCGGTGAAAAACTGTTTTTT.

This clone was recorded a few times. V is TRBV6-5 and J is TRBJ1-4; D perhaps matches TRBD1 (6 bases). The CDR3 extends over 15 amino acids. The V end was cut by 5 bases, the J end by 8 bases, with 18 bases between. Germline V gene lookup returns CDR1 MNHEY and CDR2 SVGAGI. This chain's CDR3 is CASSPLEGGREKLFF. The CDR3 DNA sequence: TGTGCCAGCAGTCCACTCGAAGGGGGACGGGAAAAACTGTTTTTT.

CDR3 protein: CASSLRPRRDSPNSPLHF. In nucleotides, the CDR3 is TGTGCCAGCAGCTTAAGGCCCCGTCGGGACAGTCCAAATTCACCCCTCCACTTT. The genes are TRBV7-8 and TRBJ1-6; 7 bases map to TRBD1. The V gene end was trimmed by 2 bases and the J gene end by 7 bases; junction bases not matched to a gene: 14. The CDR3 spans 18 residues. Germline CDR1 and CDR2: SGHVS and FQNEAQ.

Only a few counts were recorded for this clone. The J gene is TRBJ2-7, the V gene TRBV7-2, with 10 positions matching TRBD2. From germline, CDR1 is SGHTA and CDR2 FQGNSA. V lost 5 bases and J lost 3; bases outside the gene matches: 13. The CDR3 sequence is 17 residues long. The CDR3 DNA sequence: TGTGCCAGCAGCATGGGGGTTTGGACTAGCGGACACTACGAGCAGTACTTC. This gives the protein CASSMGVWTSGHYEQYF.

The rearrangement joins TRBV2 to TRBJ1-5, with a possible D match to TRBD1 (5 bases). Per germline, CDR1 SNHLY and CDR2 FYNNEI. This CDR3 comprises 15 residues. V was cut by 1 base and J by 3 bases, with 10 bases left in between. The CDR3 reads CASSEGDSDNQPQHF. The DNA for the CDR3 is TGTGCCAGCAGTGAAGGCGACAGCGACAATCAGCCCCAGCATTTT.